This T cell receptor beta chain was documented in a study of T cell changes during pregnancy in multiple sclerosis (dated by TCRdb to the late 2010s). About the full investigation: The study looked at changes in the T cell repertoire across pregnancy in women with multiple sclerosis.

To prepare the library, the immunoSEQ multiplex PCR assay was applied. In TCRdb, the immuneACCESS table is reduced to in-frame sequences with V and J assigned. These tables do not hold every clone; where another copy was compared, an unresolved V gene accounts for under half, and the others remain unexplained. This sample gives 20,000 to 25,000 clones in total; approximately 90% of them show up just once. The ten largest make up 0.55% to 0.7% of the sample. V is cut by 4 bases and J by 11 bases, and the space between the germline ends is 24 bases. CDR1 and CDR2 are drawn from the germline V gene: SGDLS, YYNGEE. Counted from cysteine to phenylalanine, this CDR3 has 15 amino acids. Just CDR3 DNA is preserved here, 45 bases in frame from base 1. A remark on this clone: The target of this receptor is not known. No qualities accompany the bases; no much larger clone lies one base away.

The receptor was derived from a female donor with multiple sclerosis, enrolled in a pregnancy study. The rearranged chain carries TRBV9 and TRBJ1-1, with TRBD1 perhaps the D gene, on 6 matching bases. The source was CD4+ T cells from peripheral blood mononuclear cells, collected in the third trimester of pregnancy. The CDR3 sequence is CASSSIEGGPGRAFF. The nucleotide sequence is TGTGCCAGCAGCTCTATTGAGGGGGGGCCGGGTAGGGCTTTCTTT.